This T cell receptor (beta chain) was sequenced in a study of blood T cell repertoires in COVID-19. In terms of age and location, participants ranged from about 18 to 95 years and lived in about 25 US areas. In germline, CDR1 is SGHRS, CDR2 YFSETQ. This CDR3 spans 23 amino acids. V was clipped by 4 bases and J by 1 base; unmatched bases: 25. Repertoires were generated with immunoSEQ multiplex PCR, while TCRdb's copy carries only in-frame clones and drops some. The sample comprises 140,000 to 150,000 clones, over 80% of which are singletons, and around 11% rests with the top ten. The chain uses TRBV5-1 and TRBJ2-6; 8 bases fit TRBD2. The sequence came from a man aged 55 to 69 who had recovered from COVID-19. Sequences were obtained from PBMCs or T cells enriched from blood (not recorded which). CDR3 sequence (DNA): TGCGCCAGCAGCGCCTCCCCGGGTGTGGCGGGGGGATTTCTCGCGTCTGGGGCCAACGTCCTGACTTTC. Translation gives CASSASPGVAGGFLASGANVLTF.